This T cell receptor (beta chain) was identified during a study of cytotoxic CD8 clonotypes in ibrutinib-treated CLL (dated by TCRdb to about 2021). For the study in its entirety: The cohort had 11 relapsed/refractory and around 14 treatment-naive patients; some 17 were IGHV unmutated. The response samples were drawn at a median of 12 months into treatment, with a range of about 6 to 36 months. Longitudinal samples were available for about 30% of the roughly 86 trial participants. Every remission and progressive disease sample was obtained while ibrutinib was still being received by the patients. On average, each sample had about 250,000 productive templates and more than 75,000 productive rearrangements. Cryopreserved peripheral blood mononuclear cells were obtained prior to treatment, at the time of response, and at either disease progression or sustained remission. Responses were partial in approximately 24 patients and complete in 2; after median approximately 66 months follow-up, about 14 stayed in remission and roughly twelve progressed.

Beyond this particular receptor, the publication reports: Sampling times were not matched between sustained-remission and progressing patients, and lymph node repertoires were not studied. Clonality rose at ibrutinib response, remained stable during sustained remission, and dropped back toward baseline at progression. Public clonotypes were rare and either contracted or stayed stable during treatment, and the rise in clonality at ibrutinib response reflected the expansion of private clonotypes. Baseline clonality was found to be higher than that of age-matched healthy donors and was strongly correlated with circulating CD8+ T-cell counts.

According to the study, the label for this sample's time point signals: roughly 2 years on ibrutinib. For TCR beta library preparation, about 2 micrograms of genomic DNA was extracted from cryopreserved PBMCs. Longitudinal blood samples from CLL patients on ibrutinib monotherapy underwent high-throughput TCR beta sequencing. The patients were enrolled in a single-center, open-label phase 2 trial of ibrutinib monotherapy. Each clonotype received, on average, approximately 9.9x coverage in deep resolution sequencing performed on a MiSeq, where the target depth lay between 1 in 1 million and 1 in 200,000 T cells. The immunoSEQ hsTCRB Kit was used to generate TCR beta libraries. The authors' analysis ran thus. Data were analyzed with ImmunoSEQ Data Assistant and ImmunoSEQ Analyzer, with V, D and J genes assigned per IMGT definitions. Clonality, with values ranging from 0 to 1, was calculated as one minus the normalized Shannon entropy of productive rearrangement frequencies. Only overrepresented clonotypes making up at least 0.05% of the repertoire of each patient were included in the public clonotype analysis. Some 13 age-matched healthy donor repertoires from immuneACCESS served as clonality controls. TCRdb holds this immuneACCESS table with in-frame rearrangements only. Some clones are missing; in checked studies, unresolved V genes explain under half, and the rest has no known cause. V and J calls and clone size are those listed in that table; D and trimming were worked out from the DNA. This sample lists about 120,000 clones; approximately 58% were detected once. The ten largest clonotypes hold about 40% of the sample.

Comment on this clone: It has no known antigen specificity. Within one base of it there is no much larger clone, and no base qualities were kept.

For CDR1 and CDR2, the germline V gene lists SGHRS and YFSETQ. The CDR3, cysteine through phenylalanine, is 14 amino acids long. Solely the CDR3 DNA is kept, with 42 bases framed from the first base. V is cut back by 4 bases and J by 8 bases, with 4 bases in the junction unmatched. The sequence is built from TRBV5-1 and TRBJ1-4, with 11 bases aligning to TRBD1. Here the sequenced sample was PBMCs, taken after 24 months of ibrutinib treatment. The receptor was isolated from a human donor with chronic lymphocytic leukemia. CDR3 protein: CASSTGQGVEKLFF. The sequence in DNA is TGCGCCAGCAGCACGGGACAGGGGGTCGAAAAACTGTTTTTT.